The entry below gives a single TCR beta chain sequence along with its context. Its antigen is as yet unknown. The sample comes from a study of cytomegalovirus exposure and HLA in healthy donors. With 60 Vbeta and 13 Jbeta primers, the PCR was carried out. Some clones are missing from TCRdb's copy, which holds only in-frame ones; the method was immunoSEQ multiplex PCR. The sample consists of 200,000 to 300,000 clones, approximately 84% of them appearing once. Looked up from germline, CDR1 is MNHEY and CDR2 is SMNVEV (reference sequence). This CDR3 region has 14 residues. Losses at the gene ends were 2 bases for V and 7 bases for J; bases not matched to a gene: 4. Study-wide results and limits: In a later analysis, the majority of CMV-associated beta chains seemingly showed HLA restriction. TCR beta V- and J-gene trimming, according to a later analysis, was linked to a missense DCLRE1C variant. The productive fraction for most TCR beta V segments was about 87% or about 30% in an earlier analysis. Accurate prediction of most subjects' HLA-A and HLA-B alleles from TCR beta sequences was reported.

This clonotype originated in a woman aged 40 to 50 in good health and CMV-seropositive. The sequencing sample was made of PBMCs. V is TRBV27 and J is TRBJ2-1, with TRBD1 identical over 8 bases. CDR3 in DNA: TGTGCCAGCAGTTTACGACAGGGGCCGAATGAGCAGTTCTTC. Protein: CASSLRQGPNEQFF.